Listed here is a single T cell receptor beta chain. Its antigen remains undetermined. No base quality information exists; no much larger clone differs at one position. The data stem from a study of blood T cell repertoires in COVID-19 (dated by TCRdb to 2018 to 2020). With respect to the entire study: Collaborator samples came from the United States, Italy and Spain and covered acute and convalescent phases of COVID-19. The material from the prospective study consisted of cDNA or gDNA derived from T cells, B-cell-depleted T cells, or PBMCs. Deeply sampled blood TCRbeta repertoires from subjects exposed to, actively infected with, or recovered from COVID-19 were included in the dataset. The repertoires were released in a freely available public database meant as a resource for research on the immune response to SARS-CoV-2. The samples were drawn from the first 160 participants of the ongoing ImmuneRACE study and from more than 1,000 subjects provided by 6 global collaborators. The sample metadata nearly always contained a de-identified subject ID, COVID-19 status, age in years and sex. HLA class I and class II types, where available, came from metadata supplied by the sample provider rather than from assay-based typing.

TCRbeta CDR3 regions were amplified from genomic DNA using the immunoSEQ Assay, a bias-controlled multiplex PCR. Turning to the authors' computational methods: The number of nucleated cells in each sample was estimated from the amplification of reference gene primers within the assay. To quantify the absolute abundance of each unique TCRbeta CDR3 rearrangement, sequence reads were collapsed and filtered. For each sample, productive Simpson clonality was calculated as the square root of Simpson's diversity index across productive rearrangements. The source is immuneACCESS, and TCRdb retained only in-frame sequences with V and J called. Part of the clones is not carried over; for the studies checked, unresolved V genes explain less than half of this, and the remainder is unexplained. The D gene and trimming were derived from the DNA, and the V and J assignments and clone size from that table. The sample includes roughly 120,000 clones, with roughly 85% observed a single time. 16% of the sample rests with the top ten.

CDR3 length: 16 amino acids, cysteine to phenylalanine. Only CDR3 DNA is held: 48 bases, read in frame from base 1. Looking up the germline V gene yields CDR1 SGHDT and CDR2 YYEEEE. V is trimmed back by 4 bases and J by 8 bases, and the junction contains 10 bases that no gene match accounts for. Collaborating institutions collected whole blood in K2EDTA tubes following their own protocols. For TCRbeta analysis, collaborators shipped samples as frozen whole blood, isolated PBMCs, or DNA extracted from either of those sample types. Broad study findings and their caveats: The quantity of clinical and demographic metadata differed by source and by participant and was supplied without curation.

The TCR originated in a woman older than 75 with active or convalescent COVID-19. The chain is encoded by TRBV5-6 joined to TRBJ2-1; 12 bases in the junction line up with TRBD1. The sample comprised peripheral blood. The bases read TGTGCCAGCAGCCCTACCGGGACAGGGGGCAGCGATGAGCAGTTCTTC. This gives the protein CASSPTGTGGSDEQFF.